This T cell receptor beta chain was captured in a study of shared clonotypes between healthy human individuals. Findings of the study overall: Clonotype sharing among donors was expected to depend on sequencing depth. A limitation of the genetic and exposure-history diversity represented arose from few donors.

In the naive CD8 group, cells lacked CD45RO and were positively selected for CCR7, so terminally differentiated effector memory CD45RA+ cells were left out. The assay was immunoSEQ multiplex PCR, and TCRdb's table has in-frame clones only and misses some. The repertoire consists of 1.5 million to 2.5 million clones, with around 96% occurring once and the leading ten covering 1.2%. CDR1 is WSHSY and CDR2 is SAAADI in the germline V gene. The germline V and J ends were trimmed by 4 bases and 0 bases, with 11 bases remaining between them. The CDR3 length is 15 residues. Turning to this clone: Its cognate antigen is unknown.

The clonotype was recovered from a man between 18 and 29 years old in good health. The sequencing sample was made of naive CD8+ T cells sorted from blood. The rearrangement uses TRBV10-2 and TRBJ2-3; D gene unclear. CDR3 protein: CASSVGQSSTDTQYF. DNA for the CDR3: TGCGCCAGCAGTGTAGGGCAGTCTAGCACAGATACGCAGTATTTT.